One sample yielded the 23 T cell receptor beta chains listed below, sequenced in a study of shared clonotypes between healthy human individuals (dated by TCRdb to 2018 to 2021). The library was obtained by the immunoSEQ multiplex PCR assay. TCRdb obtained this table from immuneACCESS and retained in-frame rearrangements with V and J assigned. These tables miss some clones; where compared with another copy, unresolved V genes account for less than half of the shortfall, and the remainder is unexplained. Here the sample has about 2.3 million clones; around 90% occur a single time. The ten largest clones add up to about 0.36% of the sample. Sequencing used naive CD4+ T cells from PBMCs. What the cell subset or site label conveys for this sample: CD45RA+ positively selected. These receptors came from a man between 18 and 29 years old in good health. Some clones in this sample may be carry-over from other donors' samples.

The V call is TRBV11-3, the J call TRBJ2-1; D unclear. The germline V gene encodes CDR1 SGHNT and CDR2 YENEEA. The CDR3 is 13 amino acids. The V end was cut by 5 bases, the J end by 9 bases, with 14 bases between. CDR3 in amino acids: CASSPPRQIEQFF. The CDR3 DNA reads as TGTGCCAGCAGCCCGCCACGCCAGATTGAGCAGTTCTTC.

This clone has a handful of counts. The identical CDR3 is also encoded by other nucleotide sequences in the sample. For the CDR3, the DNA is TGTGCCAGCAGCGTAGCGGCCACCGGGGAGCTGTTTTTT. This sequence encodes CASSVAATGELFF. The J gene is TRBJ2-2, the V gene TRBV9; D not resolved. Germline assignment: CDR1 SGDLS and CDR2 YYNGEE. The CDR3 totals 13 residues. Deletions cut 0 bases from V and 4 bases from J, with 4 bases between.

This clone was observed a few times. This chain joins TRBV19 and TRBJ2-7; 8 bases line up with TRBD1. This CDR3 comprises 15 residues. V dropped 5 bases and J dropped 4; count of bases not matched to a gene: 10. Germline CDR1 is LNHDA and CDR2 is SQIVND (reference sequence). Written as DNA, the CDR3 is TGTGCCAGTAGTTTCCTGACAGGGGTGGGGTACGAGCAGTACTTC. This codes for CASSFLTGVGYEQYF.

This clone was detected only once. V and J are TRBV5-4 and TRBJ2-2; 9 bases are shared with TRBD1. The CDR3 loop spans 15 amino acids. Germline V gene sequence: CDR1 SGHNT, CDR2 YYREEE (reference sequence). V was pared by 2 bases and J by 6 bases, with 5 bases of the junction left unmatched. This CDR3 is CASSFRDRVAGELFF. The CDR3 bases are TGTGCCAGCAGCTTCCGGGACAGGGTTGCCGGGGAGCTGTTTTTT.

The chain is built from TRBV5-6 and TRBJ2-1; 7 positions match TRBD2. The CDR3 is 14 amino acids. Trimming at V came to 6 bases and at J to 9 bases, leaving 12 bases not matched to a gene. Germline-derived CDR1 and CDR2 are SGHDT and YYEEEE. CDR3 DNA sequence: TGTGCCAGCATCAAAAGGCGTTTAGCGGGTGAGCAGTTCTTC. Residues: CASIKRRLAGEQFF.

DNA of the CDR3: TGCGCCAGCAGACTGGACCCGCTCTATGGCTACACCTTC. Its protein is CASRLDPLYGYTF. V usage is TRBV5-1 and J usage is TRBJ1-2; no firm D call. Trimming took 5 bases from V and 4 from J, leaving 12 bases between them. Germline V gene data show CDR1 as SGHRS and CDR2 as YFSETQ. The CDR3 runs to 13 residues. The variable domain in full, with the rest retrieved from reference TRBV5-1 and TRBJ1-2, is KAGVTQTPRYLIKTRGQQVTLSCSPISGHRSVSWYQQTPGQGLQFLFEYFSETQRNKGNFPGRFSGRQFSNSRSEMNVSTLELGDSALYLCASRLDPLYGYTFGSGTRLTVV.

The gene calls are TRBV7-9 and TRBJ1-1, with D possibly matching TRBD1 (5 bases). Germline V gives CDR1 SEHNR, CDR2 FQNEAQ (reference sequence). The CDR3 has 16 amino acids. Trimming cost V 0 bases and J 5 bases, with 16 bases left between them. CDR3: CASSLASGGMGTEAFF. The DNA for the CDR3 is TGTGCCAGCAGCTTAGCGTCCGGGGGTATGGGTACTGAAGCTTTCTTT.

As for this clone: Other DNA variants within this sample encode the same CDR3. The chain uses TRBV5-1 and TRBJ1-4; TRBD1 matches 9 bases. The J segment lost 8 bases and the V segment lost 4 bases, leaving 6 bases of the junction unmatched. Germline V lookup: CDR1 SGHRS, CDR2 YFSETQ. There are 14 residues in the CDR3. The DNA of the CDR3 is TGCGCCAGCAGCGCGGGACAGGGAGGGGAAAAACTGTTTTTT. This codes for CASSAGQGGEKLFF. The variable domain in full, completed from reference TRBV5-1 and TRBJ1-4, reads KAGVTQTPRYLIKTRGQQVTLSCSPISGHRSVSWYQQTPGQGLQFLFEYFSETQRNKGNFPGRFSGRQFSNSRSEMNVSTLELGDSALYLCASSAGQGGEKLFFGSGTQLSVL.

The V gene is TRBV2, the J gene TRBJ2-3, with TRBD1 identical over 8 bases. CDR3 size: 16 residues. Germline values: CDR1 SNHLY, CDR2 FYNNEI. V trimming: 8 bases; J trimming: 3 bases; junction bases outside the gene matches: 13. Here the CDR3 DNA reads TGTGCCAGCGGGGGAGGACAGGGAAAATCTACAGATACGCAGTATTTT. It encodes CASGGGQGKSTDTQYF.

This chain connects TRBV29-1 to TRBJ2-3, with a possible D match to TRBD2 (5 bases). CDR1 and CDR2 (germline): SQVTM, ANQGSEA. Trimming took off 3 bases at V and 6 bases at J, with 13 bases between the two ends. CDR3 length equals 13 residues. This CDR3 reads CSVDTGKRDTQYF. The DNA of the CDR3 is TGCAGCGTTGACACGGGAAAGAGGGATACGCAGTATTTT.

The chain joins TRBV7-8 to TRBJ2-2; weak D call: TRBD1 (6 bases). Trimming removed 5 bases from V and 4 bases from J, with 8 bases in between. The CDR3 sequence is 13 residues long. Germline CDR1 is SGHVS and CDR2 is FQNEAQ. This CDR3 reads CASSNRVTGELFF. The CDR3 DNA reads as TGTGCCAGCAGCAACAGGGTCACCGGGGAGCTGTTTTTT.

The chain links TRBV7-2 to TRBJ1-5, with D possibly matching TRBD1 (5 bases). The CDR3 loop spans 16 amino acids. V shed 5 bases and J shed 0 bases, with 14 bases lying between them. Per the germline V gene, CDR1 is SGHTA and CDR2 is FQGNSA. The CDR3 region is CASSRFVGGSNQPQHF. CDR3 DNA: TGTGCCAGCAGCCGTTTTGTCGGGGGTAGCAATCAGCCCCAGCATTTT.

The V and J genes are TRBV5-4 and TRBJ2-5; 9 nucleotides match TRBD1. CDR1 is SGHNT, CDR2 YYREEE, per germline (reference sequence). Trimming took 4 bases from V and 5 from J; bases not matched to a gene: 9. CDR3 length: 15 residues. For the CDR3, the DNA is TGTGCCAGCAGCGCCCCACAGGGGGCGGGGGAGACCCAGTACTTC. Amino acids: CASSAPQGAGETQYF.

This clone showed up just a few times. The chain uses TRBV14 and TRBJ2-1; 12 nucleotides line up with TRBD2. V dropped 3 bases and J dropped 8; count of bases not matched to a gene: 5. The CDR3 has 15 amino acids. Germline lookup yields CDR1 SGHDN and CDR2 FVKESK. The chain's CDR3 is CASSHELAGGYEQFF. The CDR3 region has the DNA TGTGCCAGCAGCCATGAACTAGCGGGAGGTTATGAGCAGTTCTTC.

The CDR3 bases are TGTGCCAGCAGCTTGGCCTCGGATAGCTACGAGCAGTACTTC. Encoded protein: CASSLASDSYEQYF. The chain employs TRBV5-4 and TRBJ2-7; D unresolved. The CDR3 contains 14 residues. Deletions cut 0 bases from V and 3 bases from J, with 10 bases between. CDR1 and CDR2 from the germline V gene are SGHNT and YYREEE (reference sequence). The complete variable domain, with remaining parts taken from reference TRBV5-4 and TRBJ2-7, reads ETGVTQSPTHLIKTRGQQVTLRCSSQSGHNTVSWYQQALGQGPQFIFQYYREEENGRGNFPPRFSGLQFPNYSSELNVNALELDDSALYLCASSLASDSYEQYFGPGTRLTVT.

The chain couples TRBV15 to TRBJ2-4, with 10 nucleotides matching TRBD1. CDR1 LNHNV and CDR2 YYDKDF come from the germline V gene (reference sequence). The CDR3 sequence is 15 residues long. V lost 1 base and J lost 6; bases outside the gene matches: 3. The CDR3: CATSRGQGAGNIQYF. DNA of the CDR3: TGTGCCACCAGCAGAGGACAGGGGGCAGGAAACATTCAGTACTTC.

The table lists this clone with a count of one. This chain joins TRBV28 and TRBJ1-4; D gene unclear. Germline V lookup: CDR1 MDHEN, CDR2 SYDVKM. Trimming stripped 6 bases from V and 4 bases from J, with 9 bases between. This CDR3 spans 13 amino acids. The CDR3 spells CASSMSINEKLFF. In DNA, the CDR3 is TGTGCCAGCAGCATGAGTATTAATGAAAAACTGTTTTTT.

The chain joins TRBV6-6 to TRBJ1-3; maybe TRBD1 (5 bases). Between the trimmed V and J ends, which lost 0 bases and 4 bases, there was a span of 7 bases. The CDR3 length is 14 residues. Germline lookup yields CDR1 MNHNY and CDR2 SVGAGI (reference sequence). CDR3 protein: CASSYSGEGNTIYF. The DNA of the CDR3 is TGTGCCAGCAGTTACTCGGGGGAGGGAAACACCATATATTTT.

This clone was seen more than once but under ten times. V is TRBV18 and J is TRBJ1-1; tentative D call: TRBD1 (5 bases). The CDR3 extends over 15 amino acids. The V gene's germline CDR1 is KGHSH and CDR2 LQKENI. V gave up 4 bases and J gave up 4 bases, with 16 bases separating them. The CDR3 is CASSQETVGGTEAFF. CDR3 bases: TGTGCCAGCTCACAGGAGACTGTTGGGGGCACTGAAGCTTTCTTT.

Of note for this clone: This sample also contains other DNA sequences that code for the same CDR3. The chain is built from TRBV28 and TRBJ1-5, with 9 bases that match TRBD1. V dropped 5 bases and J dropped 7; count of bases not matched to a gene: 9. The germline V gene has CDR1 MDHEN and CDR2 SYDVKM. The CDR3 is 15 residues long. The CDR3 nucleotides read TGTGCCAGCAGTCCCACAGGGGGCAGGGGCCAGCCCCAGCATTTT. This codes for CASSPTGGRGQPQHF.

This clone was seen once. This chain's CDR3 is CASSVAESLVQETQYF. The CDR3 DNA reads as TGTGCCAGCAGCGTAGCCGAAAGTTTAGTACAAGAGACCCAGTACTTC. The V call is TRBV9, the J call TRBJ2-5; unclear D gene. V shed 0 bases and J shed 2 bases, with 14 bases lying between them. Looked up from germline, CDR1 is SGDLS and CDR2 is YYNGEE. The CDR3 runs 16 residues.

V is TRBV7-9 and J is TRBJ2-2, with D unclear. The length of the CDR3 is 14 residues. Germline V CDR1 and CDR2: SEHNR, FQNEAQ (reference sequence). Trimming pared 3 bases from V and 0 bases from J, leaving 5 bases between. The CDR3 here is CASSFDSNTGELFF. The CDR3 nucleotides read TGTGCCAGCAGCTTCGACTCGAACACCGGGGAGCTGTTTTTT.

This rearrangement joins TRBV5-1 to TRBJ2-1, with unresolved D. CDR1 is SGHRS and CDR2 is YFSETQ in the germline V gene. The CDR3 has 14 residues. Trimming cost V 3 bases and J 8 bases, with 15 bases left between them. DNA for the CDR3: TGCGCCAGCAGCTGGGGAAACATAGGTTATGAGCAGTTCTTC. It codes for CASSWGNIGYEQFF.